This entry is about one TCR beta chain. With 2 bases removed from V and 3 bases from J, the gap between germline ends came to 14 bases. The CDR3 runs to 16 residues. Looked up from germline, CDR1 is MNHEY and CDR2 is SMNVEV (reference sequence). The data were obtained in a study of blood T cell repertoires in COVID-19. About the research overall: Donors in the United States, Italy and Spain gave samples during acute or convalescent COVID-19. The cDNA or gDNA used as material had been derived from T cells, B-cell-depleted T cells, or PBMCs.

As handled by the study authors: Counts of nucleated cells, estimated from reference gene primer amplification, were obtained. Using immunoSEQ multiplex PCR, the repertoire was profiled, and TCRdb retains in-frame clones only, with some absent. D and trimming were read from the DNA, whereas the V and J calls and clone size are those reported in that table. The sample includes about 150,000 clones, over 80% of them seen just once. The genes are TRBV27 and TRBJ1-5; tentative D call: TRBD1 (5 bases). The sequenced material came from peripheral blood. This clonotype was sampled from a man aged 50 to 60 who had recovered from COVID-19. CDR3: CASSLRLGGDNQPQHF. DNA of the CDR3: TGTGCCAGCAGTTTACGACTGGGGGGGGACAATCAGCCCCAGCATTTT.